The 26 T cell receptor beta chains below all came from one sample that was sequenced in a study of blood T cell repertoires in COVID-19. Measured with immunoSEQ multiplex PCR; TCRdb has only the in-frame clones, and not every one. The sample lists 95,000 to 150,000 clones; 88% were seen once. Sequenced material: peripheral blood. The receptors shown here come from a man between 45 and 60 years old with acute or convalescent COVID-19.

The gene calls are TRBV6-5 and TRBJ1-1, with 9 bases that match TRBD1. The CDR3 loop spans 13 amino acids. The V and J ends lost 6 bases and 9 bases, in that order; junction bases with no gene match: 8. Germline V gives CDR1 MNHEY, CDR2 SVGAGI. The DNA for the CDR3 is TGTGCCAGCAGGGAGGGGACAGGGTTTCAAGCTTTCTTT. Translation gives CASREGTGFQAFF.

This clone was observed once. This rearrangement joins TRBV19 to TRBJ2-4; TRBD2 agrees at 11 bases. The CDR3 length is 16 residues. Looked up from germline, CDR1 is LNHDA and CDR2 is SQIVND (reference sequence). The V segment lost 9 bases and the J segment 7 bases; nucleotides outside the gene matches: 14. CDR3 loop: CASALDSGRALNIQYF. Written as DNA, the CDR3 is TGTGCCAGCGCCTTAGATAGCGGGAGGGCCTTGAACATTCAGTACTTC. The complete variable domain, with remaining parts taken from reference TRBV19 and TRBJ2-4, reads DGGITQSPKYLFRKEGQNVTLSCEQNLNHDAMYWYRQDPGQGLRLIYYSQIVNDFQKGDIAEGYSVSREKKESFPLTVTSAQKNPTAFYLCASALDSGRALNIQYFGAGTRLSVL.

This chain uses TRBV5-1 with TRBJ1-4, with no clear D. The V and J ends lost 1 base and 7 bases respectively, with 11 bases between them. Germline CDR1 and CDR2: SGHRS and YFSETQ. This CDR3 has 14 amino acids. The CDR3 DNA follows: TGCGCCAGCAGCTTGACCCACCGGGGTGAAAAACTGTTTTTT. Translating gives CASSLTHRGEKLFF.

This chain connects TRBV5-6 to TRBJ1-1, with D perhaps matching TRBD1 (5 bases). Germline loops: CDR1 SGHDT, CDR2 YYEEEE. V was cut by 4 bases and J by 4 bases, with 11 bases left in between. This CDR3 is built from 13 residues. CDR3 amino acids: CASSRGGSTEAFF. The CDR3 DNA reads as TGTGCCAGCAGCCGGGGGGGAAGCACTGAAGCTTTCTTT. The full variable domain, in which reference TRBV5-6 and TRBJ1-1 provide the parts outside the CDR3, is DAGVTQSPTHLIKTRGQQVTLRCSPKSGHDTVSWYQQALGQGPQFIFQYYEEEERQRGNFPDRFSGHQFPNYSSELNVNALLLGDSALYLCASSRGGSTEAFFGQGTRLTVV.

This clone occurred once. The chain carries TRBV11-3 and TRBJ2-7; weak D call: TRBD2 (5 bases). In germline, CDR1 is SGHNT, CDR2 YENEEA. The CDR3 is 13 amino acids. V shed 4 bases and J shed 7 bases, with 14 bases lying between them. CDR3 nucleotide sequence: TGTGCCAGCAGCTCAGAACTAGGTTGGGAGCAGTACTTC. It codes for CASSSELGWEQYF.

The CDR3: CASLQGGWNEKLFF. CDR3 DNA: TGTGCCAGCCTCCAAGGGGGCTGGAATGAAAAACTGTTTTTT. J is TRBJ1-4 and V is TRBV2; 7 bases align to TRBD1. Losses at the gene ends were 8 bases for V and 5 bases for J; bases not matched to a gene: 8. This CDR3 is 14 amino acids long. Germline V gene sequence: CDR1 SNHLY, CDR2 FYNNEI. Combining the CDR3 with reference TRBV2 and TRBJ1-4 gives the whole variable domain EPEVTQTPSHQVTQMGQEVILRCVPISNHLYFYWYRQILGQKVEFLVSFYNNEISEKSEIFDDQFSVERPDGSNFTLKIRSTKLEDSAMYFCASLQGGWNEKLFFGSGTQLSVL.

The chain has TRBV11-3 and TRBJ2-3, with D uncertain. The CDR3 contains 12 residues. V was shortened by 3 bases and J by 6 bases, with 7 bases between the two germline ends. Germline lookup yields CDR1 SGHNT and CDR2 YENEEA. Written as DNA, the CDR3 is TGTGCCAGCAGCTTCGAGAGGGATACGCAGTATTTT. Protein: CASSFERDTQYF.

The chain is built from TRBV19 and TRBJ2-1, with D possibly matching TRBD2 (5 bases). CDR3 size: 15 residues. Per the germline V gene, CDR1 is LNHDA and CDR2 is SQIVND (reference sequence). V shed 3 bases and J shed 7 bases, with 16 bases lying between them. CDR3: CASSISLAARNEQFF. CDR3 nucleotide sequence: TGTGCCAGTAGTATCTCCCTAGCTGCGCGGAATGAGCAGTTCTTC. Looking up the rest from reference TRBV19 and TRBJ2-1 gives the full variable domain: DGGITQSPKYLFRKEGQNVTLSCEQNLNHDAMYWYRQDPGQGLRLIYYSQIVNDFQKGDIAEGYSVSREKKESFPLTVTSAQKNPTAFYLCASSISLAARNEQFFGPGTRLTVL.

The sample holds one count of this clone. The chain carries TRBV18 and TRBJ1-3; TRBD1 matches 8 bases. After removal of 1 base from V and 2 bases from J, the junction contained 19 bases not matched to a gene. The CDR3 has 21 amino acids. The germline gives CDR1 KGHSH, CDR2 LQKENI. For the CDR3, the DNA is TGTGCCAGCTCACCACTTTCCTCCGGGACAGGCTCAGGTAGAGCTGGAAACACCATATATTTT. Its translation: CASSPLSSGTGSGRAGNTIYF.

The rearrangement uses TRBV27 and TRBJ2-3; 8 nucleotides line up with TRBD1. Germline V gene lookup returns CDR1 MNHEY and CDR2 SMNVEV (reference sequence). This CDR3 spans 15 amino acids. J was trimmed by 0 bases and V by 5 bases; bases with no gene match: 4. The CDR3 sequence: CASSPTGDSTDTQYF. CDR3 bases: TGTGCCAGCAGTCCGACAGGGGATAGCACAGATACGCAGTATTTT.

The rearrangement joins TRBV2 to TRBJ1-2; 7 nucleotides line up with TRBD1. The CDR3 is 13 amino acids. CDR1 is SNHLY and CDR2 is FYNNEI in the germline V gene. V shed 7 bases, J shed 7 bases, and the junction held 9 bases outside the gene matches. The CDR3: CASKTDRQGGYTF. In DNA form, the CDR3 reads TGTGCCAGCAAAACGGACAGGCAGGGTGGCTACACCTTC.

The chain couples TRBV5-4 to TRBJ2-7; TRBD1 matches at 10 bases. With V trimmed by 3 bases and J by 3 bases, 3 bases remained unmatched. CDR3 length: 14 residues. From germline, CDR1 is SGHNT and CDR2 YYREEE (reference sequence). The CDR3 protein is CASSWGQGSYEQYF. In DNA, the CDR3 is TGTGCCAGCAGCTGGGGACAGGGGAGCTACGAGCAGTACTTC.

The chain carries TRBV12-3 or TRBV12-4 and TRBJ1-1, with unresolved D. With 5 bases removed from V and 6 bases from J, the gap between germline ends came to 10 bases. CDR3 size: 12 residues. The CDR3 nucleotides are TGTGCCAGCAGTCCGCCAGGCTCTGAAGCTTTCTTT. This translates into CASSPPGSEAFF.

The rearrangement uses TRBV30 and TRBJ2-2; no definite D call. Trimming took 1 base from V and 4 from J, leaving 7 bases between them. The germline gives CDR1 GTSNPN, CDR2 SVGIG (reference sequence). This CDR3 is 13 amino acids long. The CDR3 sequence is CAWSAGSTGELFF. CDR3 nucleotide sequence: TGTGCCTGGAGTGCCGGGTCCACCGGGGAGCTGTTTTTT.

The rearrangement joins TRBV7-2 to TRBJ2-4, with a tentative D call TRBD1 (5 bases). Between the trimmed V and J ends, which lost 4 bases and 6 bases, there was a span of 16 bases. Germline CDR1 SGHTA, CDR2 FQGNSA. The CDR3 consists of 15 residues. The CDR3: CASSSRISQGNIQYF. DNA for the CDR3: TGTGCCAGCAGCTCCAGGATTAGCCAGGGAAACATTCAGTACTTC.

The table lists this clone with a count of one. This chain's CDR3 is CASRLAPYQSGEQYF. DNA of the CDR3: TGTGCAAGTCGCTTAGCCCCATATCAATCGGGGGAGCAGTACTTC. The gene calls are TRBV12-2 and TRBJ2-7; the DNA was not used to check the table's D call, TRBD2. TRBV12-2 is labeled a pseudogene. This CDR3 has 15 residues.

The chain combines TRBV6-6 with TRBJ2-7; D unresolved. The CDR3 is 14 amino acids. V lost 0 bases and J 3 bases, leaving 9 bases between the germline ends. Germline CDR1 and CDR2: MNHNY and SVGAGI (reference sequence). As DNA, the CDR3 is TGTGCCAGCAGTTACTCGACAATCAACTACGAGCAGTACTTC. Amino acid sequence: CASSYSTINYEQYF.

This clone was recorded a few times. This chain links TRBV19 with TRBJ1-1; D is uncertain. Germline CDR1 and CDR2: LNHDA and SQIVND (reference sequence). V lost 3 bases to trimming and J lost 2 bases, with 7 bases between them. CDR3 size: 13 residues. CDR3 DNA sequence: TGTGCCAGTAGTATTGAGGCAAACACTGAAGCTTTCTTT. As protein: CASSIEANTEAFF. Drawing the rest from reference TRBV19 and TRBJ1-1, the complete variable domain is DGGITQSPKYLFRKEGQNVTLSCEQNLNHDAMYWYRQDPGQGLRLIYYSQIVNDFQKGDIAEGYSVSREKKESFPLTVTSAQKNPTAFYLCASSIEANTEAFFGQGTRLTVV.

The chain uses TRBV5-8 and TRBJ2-3, with TRBD2 identical over 7 bases. CDR3 length: 17 residues. CDR1 is SGHTS and CDR2 is YDEGEE in the germline V gene. The trim removed 1 base at V and 1 base at J, leaving 9 bases unmatched. The CDR3 nucleotides read TGTGCCAGCAGCTTGTCCGGGGGAGGGTTGCGCACAGATACGCAGTATTTT. It is translated as CASSLSGGGLRTDTQYF.

The sample holds a few counts of this clone. The rearrangement links TRBV11-3 to TRBJ1-1; D remains ambiguous. Germline CDR1 SGHNT, CDR2 YENEEA. The CDR3 totals 15 residues. With 2 bases removed from V and 3 bases from J, the gap between germline ends came to 13 bases. The CDR3 here is CASSLNSLRDTEAFF. The CDR3 DNA reads as TGTGCCAGCAGCTTAAACAGCTTGAGGGACACTGAAGCTTTCTTT.

Points on this clone: At the DNA level, this CDR3 is encoded by other sequences in the same sample as well. This chain links TRBV27 with TRBJ2-7; tentatively, D is TRBD2 (5 bases). The CDR3 is 14 amino acids. The germline V and J ends were trimmed by 2 bases and 3 bases, with 11 bases remaining between them. Germline values: CDR1 MNHEY, CDR2 SMNVEV (reference sequence). The CDR3 nucleotides are TGTGCCAGCAGTTTAAGAGGGAGCCTCTACGAGCAGTACTTC. This gives the protein CASSLRGSLYEQYF.

A note on this clone: A junction end diverges from the germline sequence, so it may reflect a read error. The gene calls are TRBV6-1 and TRBJ2-7; possibly TRBD1 for D (6 bases). Germline assignment: CDR1 MNHNS and CDR2 SASEGT. This CDR3 contains 13 residues. The CDR3 DNA sequence: TGTGCCAGCAGTGAAGAAGGGACACTTCTCGTTTCCTTC. It specifies CASSEEGTLLVSF.

This clone was counted a few times. The J gene is TRBJ1-3, the V gene TRBV4-1; a weak D match, TRBD1 (6 bases). Trimming stripped 3 bases from V and 5 bases from J, with 11 bases between. Germline-derived CDR1 and CDR2 are MGHRA and YSYEKL. CDR3 length: 14 amino acids. CDR3 sequence: CASSQGASRNTIYF. CDR3 DNA sequence: TGCGCCAGCAGCCAGGGGGCATCTAGAAACACCATATATTTT.

The chain recombines TRBV14 with TRBJ2-2, with 7 bases matching TRBD1. Losses at the gene ends were 1 base for V and 0 bases for J; bases not matched to a gene: 2. Germline lookup yields CDR1 SGHDN and CDR2 FVKESK. The CDR3 is 16 amino acids. DNA for the CDR3: TGTGCCAGCAGCCAAGCCGGGACAGCGAACACCGGGGAGCTGTTTTTT. Its translation: CASSQAGTANTGELFF.

The rearrangement joins TRBV29-1 to TRBJ2-5, with 7 bases fitting TRBD1. CDR1 and CDR2 (germline): SQVTM, ANQGSEA. This CDR3 comprises 13 residues. V was pared by 4 bases and J by 3 bases, with 5 bases of the junction left unmatched. CDR3 sequence reads: CSVADRLKETQYF. CDR3 DNA: TGCAGCGTTGCGGACAGGCTAAAAGAGACCCAGTACTTC.

This chain joins TRBV19 and TRBJ2-1, with 10 positions matching TRBD2. Germline V gene lookup returns CDR1 LNHDA and CDR2 SQIVND (reference sequence). The CDR3 is made up of 15 amino acids. V lost 5 bases to trimming and J lost 4 bases; unmatched junction nucleotides: 5. The CDR3 region is CASSPTSGSYNEQFF. In DNA, the CDR3 is TGTGCCAGTAGTCCGACTAGCGGGTCTTACAATGAGCAGTTCTTC.